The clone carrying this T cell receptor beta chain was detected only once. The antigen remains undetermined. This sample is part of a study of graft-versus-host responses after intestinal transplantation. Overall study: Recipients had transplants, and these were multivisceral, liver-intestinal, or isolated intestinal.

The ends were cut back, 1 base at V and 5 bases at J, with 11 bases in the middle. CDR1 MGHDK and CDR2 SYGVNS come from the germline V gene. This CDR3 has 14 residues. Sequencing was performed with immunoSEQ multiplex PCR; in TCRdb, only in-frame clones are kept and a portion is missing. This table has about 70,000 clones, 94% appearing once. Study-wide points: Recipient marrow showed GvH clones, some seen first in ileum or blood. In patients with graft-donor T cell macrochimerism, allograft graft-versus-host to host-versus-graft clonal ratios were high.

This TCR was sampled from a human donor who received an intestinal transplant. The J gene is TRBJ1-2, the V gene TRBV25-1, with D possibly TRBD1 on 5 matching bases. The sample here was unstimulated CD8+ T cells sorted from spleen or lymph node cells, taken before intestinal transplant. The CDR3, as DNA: TGTGCCAGCAGTGAATGGGGCCAGGAGTATGGCTACACCTTC. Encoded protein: CASSEWGQEYGYTF.